These T cell receptor beta chains were read from a single sample in a study of Tregs in tolerant kidney transplant recipients. Here immunoSEQ multiplex PCR was the method, and the copy in TCRdb shows in-frame clones only, minus some. The sample shows 84,000 or so clones, under 95% of them seen only once. Here the sequenced sample was CD4+ T cells from blood (PBMCs), taken 12 months after the transplant. These receptors were collected from a human patient who received a combined kidney and bone marrow transplant. Some T cells may have originated in the graft donor. Each CDR3 is given with its conserved first and last residue. D genes are given only for firm matches. Where a row states a size, it is once, few, many or the class of an expanded clone; other rows omit it.

>15|TRBJ2-3|-|-|TRBV2
TGTGCCAGCAGTGGGGTTCTACTAGGCACAGATACGCAGTATTTT
CASSGVLLGTDTQYF
>15|TRBJ2-7|-|-|TRBV4-1
TGCGCCAGCAGCCAAGATAGTAGGGGGACATACGAGCAGTACTTC
CASSQDSRGTYEQYF
>17|TRBJ2-7|-|-|TRBV7-9
TGTGCCAGCAGGCCCGGTTTGAGGGAGCTCCACTCCTACGAGCAGTACTTC
CASRPGLRELHSYEQYF
>14|TRBJ1-4|-|-|TRBV5-4
TGTGCCAGCAGCCCCCAGGGTAGTAATGAAAAACTGTTTTTT
CASSPQGSNEKLFF
>19|TRBJ2-2|-|-|TRBV11-3
TGTGCCAGCAGCTTAGATCGCTTCTTTGAGCGGAAAAACACCGGGGAGCTGTTTTTT
CASSLDRFFERKNTGELFF
>17|TRBJ2-3|-|TRBD1|TRBV18
TGTGCCAGCTCATTCAGTCCCGGGACAGGGGGCACAGATACGCAGTATTTT
CASSFSPGTGGTDTQYF
>14|TRBJ2-7|-|TRBD1|TRBV7-6
TGTGCCAGCAGTAGGAGGACAGGGGAATACGAGCAGTACTTC
CASSRRTGEYEQYF
>18|TRBJ1-4|-|TRBD1|TRBV4-1
TGCGCCAGCAGCCAACCCTTTGGACAGGTGGGAAGACTCGGGCGACTGTTTTTT
CASSQPFGQVGRLGRLFF
>16|TRBJ2-5|-|TRBD2|TRBV4-3
TGCGCCAGCAGCCAAGCTTTGGGGGGGTCTTCAGAGACCCAGTACTTC
CASSQALGGSSETQYF
>16|TRBJ2-2|-|TRBD1|TRBV19
TGTGCCAGTAGCCTTATACCGGGACAGGGGGCCGGGGAGCTGTTTTTT
CASSLIPGQGAGELFF
>14|TRBJ1-2|-|-|TRBV5-5
TGTGCCAGCAGCTTCGAGGGTCGGGCATATGGCTACACCTTC
CASSFEGRAYGYTF
>16|TRBJ2-2|once|TRBD2|TRBV19
TGTGCCAGTAGTCGGTTAGCGGGAGGTCACACCGGGGAGCTGTTTTTT
CASSRLAGGHTGELFF
>11|TRBJ1-2|-|-|TRBV6-1
TGTGCCAGCAGGAACTTAGATGGCTACACCTTC
CASRNLDGYTF
>15|TRBJ2-1|-|TRBD1|TRBV5-6
TGTGCCAGCAGCTTCGGGGACAGGGTCTACAATGAGCAGTTCTTC
CASSFGDRVYNEQFF
>19|TRBJ2-1|-|TRBD1|TRBV10-3
TGTGCCATCAGTATCCGGACAGGGGGCATTGGCGGGGCTGTTCATGAGCAGTTCTTC
CAISIRTGGIGGAVHEQFF
>16|TRBJ2-3|-|TRBD2|TRBV18
TGTGCCAGCTCACCACGTACGGGGGGGAACACAGATACGCAGTATTTT
CASSPRTGGNTDTQYF
>16|TRBJ2-3|-|TRBD2|TRBV7-3
TGTGCCAGCAGCTTAGGACGGGGGGGGCCCACAGATACGCAGTATTTT
CASSLGRGGPTDTQYF
>16|TRBJ2-3|-|TRBD2|TRBV5-1
TGCGCCAGCAGCTTGACTCCGGGACTAGCTGTAGATACGCAGTATTTT
CASSLTPGLAVDTQYF
>17|TRBJ2-5|-|TRBD2|TRBV14
TGTGCCAGCAGCCAAGAAACTAATCCGGGACTAAGTCGGACCCAGTACTTC
CASSQETNPGLSRTQYF
>16|TRBJ1-1|-|-|TRBV9
TGTGCCAGCAGCGTAACAGGGTCCCCCATGAACACTGAAGCTTTCTTT
CASSVTGSPMNTEAFF
>12|TRBJ2-7|-|-|TRBV10-3
TGTGCCATCAGCCAGTCTAGCTACGAGCAGTACTTC
CAISQSSYEQYF
>14|TRBJ2-1|-|-|TRBV4-3
TGCGCCAGCAGCCAGAAAGGCGGGACGGATGAGCAGTTCTTC
CASSQKGGTDEQFF
>13|TRBJ1-1|-|-|TRBV29-1
TGCAGCGTTGATGGACAGATCGGCACTGAAGCTTTCTTT
CSVDGQIGTEAFF
>19|TRBJ2-5|once|-|TRBV7-9
TGTGCCAGCAGCTTTCGTAGGTCAGGGGAAAAACTCGTGTCAAAGACCCAGTACTTC
CASSFRRSGEKLVSKTQYF
>16|TRBJ2-1|-|TRBD2|TRBV7-2
TGTGCCAGCAGCACCCTCAGCGGGAGTACCTACAATGAGCAGTTCTTC
CASSTLSGSTYNEQFF
>15|TRBJ1-3|-|TRBD1|TRBV10-3
TGTGCCATCAGGAAGACAGGGCCGGGGGGAAACACCATATATTTT
CAIRKTGPGGNTIYF
>15|TRBJ1-6|once|-|TRBV18
TGTGCCAGCTCACCGCGGGACGGATATAATTCACCCCTCCACTTT
CASSPRDGYNSPLHF
>15|TRBJ1-1|once|TRBD1|TRBV2
TGTGCCAGCAGTGAAGCGGGACAGGGGATCACTGAAGCTTTCTTT
CASSEAGQGITEAFF
>14|TRBJ2-3|-|-|TRBV19
TGTGCCAGTAGTACCTCAGGGTTCAGGGATACGCAGTATTTT
CASSTSGFRDTQYF
>15|TRBJ2-6|-|-|TRBV25-1
TGTGCCAGCAGTGAAAGGGGATCTGGGGCCAACGTCCTGACTTTC
CASSERGSGANVLTF
>16|TRBJ2-1|few|TRBD2|TRBV7-6
TGTGCCAGCAGCGTTAGCGGGACCCTTTCCTACAATGAGCAGTTCTTC
CASSVSGTLSYNEQFF
>16|TRBJ1-5|-|-|TRBV6-6
TGTGCCAGCAGGCCCCTGGGCGAGGGCGGATGGCAGCCCCAGCATTTT
CASRPLGEGGWQPQHF
>16|TRBJ1-3|-|TRBD1|TRBV15
TGTGCCACCAGCAAGGACAGGGACCACTCTGGAAACACCATATATTTT
CATSKDRDHSGNTIYF
>15|TRBJ1-2|-|TRBD1|TRBV2
TGTGCCAGCAGTAAGGACAGGGGGCTTAACTATGGCTACACCTTC
CASSKDRGLNYGYTF
>15|TRBJ2-5|-|TRBD1|TRBV28
TGTGCCAGCAGTCCCGGGACAGGGAGAATAGAGACCCAGTACTTC
CASSPGTGRIETQYF
>13|TRBJ2-1|-|-|TRBV5-1
TGCGCCAGCAGCGCTACCACCTACAATGAGCAGTTCTTC
CASSATTYNEQFF
>18|TRBJ1-2|-|TRBD1|TRBV7-9
TGTGCCAGCAGCTTCAGTACGACAGGGGGCGACCATAACTATGGCTACACCTTC
CASSFSTTGGDHNYGYTF
>15|TRBJ2-1|once|-|TRBV18
TGTGCCAGCTCAGTATCTAGCGCTAGACTCAATGAGCAGTTCTTC
CASSVSSARLNEQFF
>16|TRBJ2-7|-|TRBD2|TRBV5-4
TGTGCCAGCAGCTCCCCTCCAACGGGAGGGGGCTACGAGCAGTACTTC
CASSSPPTGGGYEQYF
>18|TRBJ2-5|-|TRBD1|TRBV12-5
TGTGCTAGTGGTTTGGTACTGGGACAGGGCACGGATGGGGAGACCCAGTACTTC
CASGLVLGQGTDGETQYF
>13|TRBJ2-3|-|-|TRBV6-6
TGTGCCAGCAGTTACAGCCCCGCAGATACGCAGTATTTT
CASSYSPADTQYF
>15|TRBJ2-7|once|TRBD2|TRBV2
TGTGCCAGCAGTGGCCTAGCGGGAGGTGTCTACGAGCAGTACTTC
CASSGLAGGVYEQYF
>15|TRBJ1-2|-|TRBD1|TRBV7-2
TGTGCCAGCAGCTCGAGACAGGGGTGGAGGGGTGGCTACACCTTC
CASSSRQGWRGGYTF
>16|TRBJ1-2|-|TRBD1|TRBV2
TGTGCCAGCAGCCAAAAAGCCGGGACAGGGGGCTATGGCTACACCTTC
CASSQKAGTGGYGYTF
>15|TRBJ2-1|once|TRBD2|TRBV11-1
TGTGCCAGCAGCTTAGTTTGGGACTACCACAATGAGCAGTTCTTC
CASSLVWDYHNEQFF
>18|TRBJ2-7|few|-|TRBV7-6
TGTGCCAGCAGCCCGACCTCCCGAGGGCCTGCCCGTAGAGCCGAGCAGTACTTC
CASSPTSRGPARRAEQYF
>13|TRBJ2-7|-|-|TRBV10-3
TGTGCCATCAGTGAGAAGTTCGAGGACGAGCAGTACTTC
CAISEKFEDEQYF
>16|TRBJ1-1|-|TRBD1|TRBV7-9
TGTGCCAGCAGCCCGGGGACAGCCCTCCTGAACACTGAAGCTTTCTTT
CASSPGTALLNTEAFF
>14|TRBJ2-7|-|TRBD2|TRBV10-2
TGCGCCAGCAGTGACCTAGCGGGGACTTACGAGCAGTACTTC
CASSDLAGTYEQYF
>14|TRBJ2-3|-|-|TRBV29-1
TGCAGCGTCGCCGGAGCCTCTAGCACAGATACGCAGTATTTT
CSVAGASSTDTQYF
>15|TRBJ2-7|-|TRBD2|TRBV7-9
TGTGCCAGCAGCCTCCTAGCGGGAGGGACCTACGAGCAGTACTTC
CASSLLAGGTYEQYF
>15|TRBJ1-4|-|-|TRBV2
TGTGCCAGCAGTGCCCCAATCAGGACTAATGAAAAACTGTTTTTT
CASSAPIRTNEKLFF
>21|TRBJ1-3|-|-|TRBV21-1
TGTGCCAGCAGCTCCTCAACGACAGGACAGCCTAGACTCCCTTCTGGAAACACCATATATTTT
CASSSSTTGQPRLPSGNTIYF